This T cell receptor beta chain stems from a study of shared clonotypes between healthy human individuals. Repertoires were generated with immunoSEQ multiplex PCR, while TCRdb's copy carries only in-frame clones and drops some. The sample shows 1.5 million to 2.5 million clones, over 85% of them seen only once. Cells designated naive CD8 were CD45RO-negative and were positively selected for CCR7, with terminally differentiated effector memory CD45RA+ cells excluded. V lost 3 bases to trimming and J lost 1 base; unmatched junction nucleotides: 12. The CDR3 contains 17 residues. The germline CDR1 and CDR2 sequences are SGHDN and FVKESK.

Sequencing input: naive CD8+ T cells sorted from blood. The receptor's source is a man between 18 and 29 years old in good health. This sequence joins TRBV14 and TRBJ2-7; 7 bases match TRBD1. The CDR3 nucleotides are TGTGCCAGCAGCCATGTAAAGGGCGCAGGGGGTTCCTACGAGCAGTACTTC. This sequence encodes CASSHVKGAGGSYEQYF.